What follows describes a single TCR beta chain. Antigen: not known. The junction differs from germline at one of its ends, possibly a read error. The sample belongs to a study of tumor and adjacent non-tumor tissue in lung cancer. At the level of the study: Patients were aged about 31 to 85, approximately ten men and about 5 women, stage I to III. On average, productive TCRbeta reads reached about 4.4 million per sample. Points from the study as a whole: Top 100 clones took a larger repertoire share in normal lung.

TCRbeta libraries were built with three rounds of nested PCR, modified from ARM-PCR. TCRdb redid the calling of the multiplex PCR reads with MiXCR, one entry per CDR3 protein. Of tens of thousands of distinct CDR3 sequences in the sample, roughly 80% were seen once. No cell sorting was done before RNA was extracted from the tissue. Donors were chemotherapy-naive, newly diagnosed lung cancer surgical patients in China, August–late 2014. CDR1 LGHNA and CDR2 YNFKEQ come from the germline V gene. The CDR3 extends over 20 amino acids. J is TRBJ2-3 and V is TRBV4-2, with 10 bases identical to TRBD2. This TCR derives from a woman aged 45-65 years with non-small cell lung cancer. Sequencing used lung tumor tissue. The CDR3 spells CVSSQDVIISGRTDADTQYF. CDR3 in DNA: TGTGTCAGCAGCCAAGATGTAATCATTAGCGGGAGGACCGACGCAGATACGCAGTATTTT.